The 27 T cell receptor beta chains listed next were all sequenced from one sample in a study of tumor T cells in aggressive B-cell lymphoma. Clones were sequenced by immunoSEQ multiplex PCR, and TCRdb holds only the in-frame ones, with some missing. The sample records about 3,200 clones, around 68% being singletons. The sequenced material came from tumor tissue. Receptor source: an adult with diffuse large B cell lymphoma.

CDR3 sequence: CASSMRSANTGELFF. The CDR3 coding sequence is TGTGCCAGTAGTATGAGGAGTGCGAACACCGGGGAGCTGTTTTTT. This chain uses TRBV19 with TRBJ2-2; no firm D call. CDR1 and CDR2 from the germline V gene are LNHDA and SQIVND (reference sequence). Trimming cost V 3 bases and J 0 bases, with 8 bases left between them. The CDR3 covers 15 residues.

This rearrangement joins TRBV28 to TRBJ2-6; D gene uncertain. The CDR3 spans 15 residues. Between the trimmed V and J ends, which lost 5 bases and 0 bases, there was a span of 8 bases. CDR1 MDHEN and CDR2 SYDVKM come from the germline V gene. CDR3 sequence: CASSGGSSGANVLTF. As DNA, the CDR3 is TGTGCCAGCAGTGGCGGAAGCTCTGGGGCCAACGTCCTGACTTTC. Based on the CDR3 plus reference TRBV28 and TRBJ2-6, the full variable domain is DVKVTQSSRYLVKRTGEKVFLECVQDMDHENMFWYRQDPGLGLRLIYFSYDVKMKEKGDIPEGYSVSREKKERFSLILESASTNQTSMYLCASSGGSSGANVLTFGAGSRLTVL.

V is TRBV5-6 and J is TRBJ2-7; D possibly corresponds to TRBD2 (6 bases). The CDR3 totals 11 residues. With 4 bases removed from V and 7 bases from J, the gap between germline ends came to 9 bases. Germline CDR1 reads SGHDT; CDR2 reads YYEEEE. In DNA, the CDR3 is TGTGCCAGCAGCGACGGGGGTGAGCAGTACTTC. This codes for CASSDGGEQYF.

The chain is built from TRBV4-3 and TRBJ1-4, with no clear D. Deletions cut 0 bases from V and 7 bases from J, with 6 bases between. The CDR3 extends over 13 amino acids. The germline CDR1 and CDR2 sequences are LGHNA and YSLEER. The chain's CDR3 is CASSQDLFEKLFF. Written as DNA, the CDR3 is TGCGCCAGCAGCCAAGATTTATTTGAAAAACTGTTTTTT.

The V and J genes are TRBV19 and TRBJ2-3; 7 bases are a match to TRBD2. V dropped 6 bases and J dropped 5; count of bases not matched to a gene: 11. This CDR3 comprises 15 residues. Germline-derived CDR1 and CDR2 are LNHDA and SQIVND (reference sequence). The CDR3: CASSRSGIGGDTQYF. CDR3 bases: TGTGCCAGTAGCAGAAGCGGGATCGGGGGAGATACGCAGTATTTT.

The V and J genes are TRBV5-4 and TRBJ2-1; 10 nucleotides align to TRBD2. J was trimmed by 10 bases and V by 1 base; bases with no gene match: 8. CDR3 length: 15 residues. Germline-derived CDR1 and CDR2 are SGHNT and YYREEE (reference sequence). Written as DNA, the CDR3 is TGTGCCAGCAGCTTGACCCTAGCGGGGGCTCAGGAGCAGTTCTTC. Translating gives CASSLTLAGAQEQFF.

The chain uses TRBV4-1 and TRBJ2-2, with a tentative D call TRBD1 (8 bases). Germline CDR1 MGHRA, CDR2 YSYEKL. There are 16 residues in the CDR3. Trimming pared 1 base from V and 4 bases from J, leaving 13 bases between. The CDR3 reads CASSQAQGGRTGELFF. CDR3 DNA: TGCGCCAGCAGCCAAGCACAGGGGGGGCGCACCGGGGAGCTGTTTTTT.

The chain combines TRBV11-3 with TRBJ2-3, with D possibly TRBD1 on 6 matching bases. Germline CDR1 reads SGHNT; CDR2 reads YENEEA. Trimming took off 1 base at V and 4 bases at J, with 18 bases between the two ends. The CDR3 length is 17 residues. This chain's CDR3 is CASSLGDRVGGADTQYF. The DNA for the CDR3 is TGTGCCAGCAGCTTAGGGGACCGGGTTGGGGGCGCAGATACGCAGTATTTT.

This chain uses TRBV6-1 with TRBJ2-2, with D unresolved. From germline, CDR1 is MNHNS and CDR2 SASEGT. The CDR3 is made up of 14 amino acids. Trimming took off 6 bases at V and 3 bases at J, with 11 bases between the two ends. The CDR3 nucleotides are TGTGCCAGCAGGGATGGGCCCGACACCGGGGAGCTGTTTTTT. Translating it yields CASRDGPDTGELFF.

This chain links TRBV19 with TRBJ2-1; D gene uncertain. Trimming stripped 3 bases from V and 0 bases from J, with 12 bases between. CDR3 length: 16 amino acids. Per the germline V gene, CDR1 is LNHDA and CDR2 is SQIVND (reference sequence). The chain's CDR3 is CASSIFSMGSYNEQFF. As DNA, the CDR3 is TGTGCCAGTAGTATTTTTAGCATGGGCTCCTACAATGAGCAGTTCTTC.

Only one count was recorded for this clone. A read error may account for a junction end that differs from germline. The V and J genes are TRBV2 and TRBJ1-2, with a weak D call TRBD1 (6 bases). Germline V CDR1 and CDR2: SNHLY, FYNNEI. This CDR3 spans 11 amino acids. Here the CDR3 DNA reads TGTGCCAGCAGTGACAGGGGATCTTTATACTTC. This sequence encodes CASSDRGSLYF.

The rearrangement links TRBV5-4 to TRBJ2-1; 7 positions agree with TRBD2. The V segment lost 1 base and the J segment 5 bases; nucleotides outside the gene matches: 9. The germline V gene encodes CDR1 SGHNT and CDR2 YYREEE (reference sequence). CDR3 length: 16 amino acids. The CDR3 coding sequence is TGTGCCAGCAGCTTGCAGGTGGCGGGAGTCGACAATGAGCAGTTCTTC. Amino acids: CASSLQVAGVDNEQFF.

The chain recombines TRBV9 with TRBJ2-3, with 7 nucleotides matching TRBD1. Germline CDR1 and CDR2: SGDLS and YYNGEE. The CDR3 is 17 residues long. Germline trimming cut 4 bases from V and 8 bases from J; bases unmatched to any gene: 19. Here the CDR3 DNA reads TGTGCCAGCAGCCAACAAGGGGGCTCGGCCCATGTGAGTACGCAGTATTTT. It codes for CASSQQGGSAHVSTQYF.

This clone was observed a few times. This rearrangement joins TRBV18 to TRBJ1-1; possibly TRBD1 for D (5 bases). V lost 2 bases and J 1 base, leaving 14 bases between the germline ends. The CDR3 runs 16 residues. CDR1 and CDR2 (germline): KGHSH, LQKENI. The CDR3 region is CASSPAEVGGNTEAFF. In nucleotides, the CDR3 is TGTGCCAGCTCACCAGCGGAAGTCGGGGGGAACACTGAAGCTTTCTTT.

The chain employs TRBV29-1 and TRBJ1-4; D is unresolved. Germline CDR1 reads SQVTM; CDR2 reads ANQGSEA. This CDR3 region has 13 residues. The ends were cut back, 4 bases at V and 0 bases at J, with 6 bases in the middle. The CDR3: CSVAVATNEKLFF. The CDR3 coding sequence is TGCAGCGTTGCAGTCGCAACTAATGAAAAACTGTTTTTT.

V and J are TRBV29-1 and TRBJ2-3, with D hard to call. V shed 3 bases and J shed 2 bases, with 9 bases lying between them. This CDR3 has 13 residues. Germline lookup yields CDR1 SQVTM and CDR2 ANQGSEA. The CDR3 bases are TGCAGCGTTGACAGCGAAAACACAGATACGCAGTATTTT. Translation gives CSVDSENTDTQYF.

The chain couples TRBV6-1 to TRBJ2-7; 8 nucleotides align to TRBD1. Per the germline V gene, CDR1 is MNHNS and CDR2 is SASEGT. The CDR3 spans 13 residues. V lost 5 bases to trimming and J lost 1 base; unmatched junction nucleotides: 1. For the CDR3, the DNA is TGTGCCAGCAGTTGGGACAGGTCCTACGAGCAGTACTTC. Translated, it gives CASSWDRSYEQYF.

CDR3 nucleotides: TGTGCCAGCAGTGAACTCGGGACAAGGTCTCACTATGGCTACACCTTC. Amino acid sequence: CASSELGTRSHYGYTF. This rearrangement joins TRBV2 to TRBJ1-2; the D gene is possibly TRBD1 (6 bases). V lost 2 bases, J lost 3 bases, and 16 bases lay in between. The CDR3 has 16 amino acids. CDR1 and CDR2 from the germline V gene are SNHLY and FYNNEI.

This clone was seen only a few times. This chain joins TRBV28 and TRBJ1-1; D gene uncertain. V lost 2 bases and J lost 0, with 4 bases in between. CDR3 size: 13 residues. Germline CDR1 and CDR2: MDHEN and SYDVKM. The CDR3 DNA sequence: TGTGCCAGCAGTTTACCAGTGAACACTGAAGCTTTCTTT. Translating gives CASSLPVNTEAFF.

The chain employs TRBV5-4 and TRBJ2-5; 9 nucleotides agree with TRBD1. V dropped 4 bases and J dropped 3; count of bases not matched to a gene: 10. This CDR3 has 16 residues. Per the germline V gene, CDR1 is SGHNT and CDR2 is YYREEE (reference sequence). CDR3 DNA sequence: TGTGCCAGCAGCCGCCCGCTGGGACAGGGAGAAGAGACCCAGTACTTC. Its protein is CASSRPLGQGEETQYF.

Turning to this clone: Compared with germline, one end of the junction differs, possibly owing to a read error. The same CDR3 arises from other DNA sequences in this sample as well. The chain uses TRBV6-1 and TRBJ2-3; 7 bases align to TRBD1. Germline V gene lookup returns CDR1 MNHNS and CDR2 SASEGT. This CDR3 comprises 13 residues. The CDR3 nucleotides read TGTGCCAGCATCAGACAGGGCACAGATACGCAGTACTTT. It specifies CASIRQGTDTQYF.

As to this clone: The same CDR3 arises from other DNA sequences in this sample as well. The chain recombines TRBV14 with TRBJ2-3, with D possibly TRBD1 on 6 matching bases. The V gene lost 6 bases and the J gene lost 2 bases, with 12 bases spanning the gap. There are 14 residues in the CDR3. The V gene's germline CDR1 is SGHDN and CDR2 FVKESK. The CDR3 DNA reads as TGTGCCAGCAGTCACAGGGATTTCACAGATACGCAGTATTTT. This gives the protein CASSHRDFTDTQYF. Full variable domain (rest looked up from reference TRBV14 and TRBJ2-3): EAGVTQFPSHSVIEKGQTVTLRCDPISGHDNLYWYRRVMGKEIKFLLHFVKESKQDESGMPNNRFLAERTGGTYSTLKVQPAELEDSGVYFCASSHRDFTDTQYFGPGTRLTVL.

This chain joins TRBV6-4 and TRBJ2-2; possibly TRBD1 for D (5 bases). Germline V lookup: CDR1 MRHNA, CDR2 SNTAGT. The CDR3 has 13 residues. V gave up 3 bases and J gave up 10 bases, with 12 bases separating them. For the CDR3, the DNA is TGTGCCAGCAGTGAAGAGGAAGGGGAGGAGCTGTTTTTT. Its protein product is CASSEEEGEELFF.

The chain links TRBV5-6 to TRBJ2-5; 7 bases agree with TRBD1. The J call is uncertain, as TRBJ2-7 better fits the DNA end. Germline loops: CDR1 SGHDT, CDR2 YYEEEE. This CDR3 is built from 13 residues. CDR3 in amino acids: CASSLGTGAEQYF. DNA for the CDR3: TGTGCCAGCAGCTTGGGAACAGGGGCCGAGCAGTACTTC.

The rearrangement links TRBV6-6 to TRBJ1-5; 9 positions agree with TRBD1. Germline values: CDR1 MNHNY, CDR2 SVGAGI (reference sequence). V gave up 6 bases and J gave up 1 base; unmatched junction bases: 7. The CDR3 covers 16 residues. CDR3: CASSPDRGMSNQPQHF. CDR3 in DNA: TGTGCCAGCAGCCCGGACAGGGGCATGAGCAATCAGCCCCAGCATTTT.

CDR3 sequence (DNA): TGTGCCAGCAGTTTTAACAGGGGGCTCTACGAGCAGTACTTC. It specifies CASSFNRGLYEQYF. This chain links TRBV28 with TRBJ2-7, with 9 positions matching TRBD1. The CDR3 totals 14 residues. The trim removed 3 bases at V and 3 bases at J, leaving 3 bases unmatched. CDR1 and CDR2 (germline): MDHEN, SYDVKM.

This clone was seen more than once but under ten times. The genes are TRBV6-4 and TRBJ1-5, with D unclear. Trimming cost V 4 bases and J 2 bases, with 6 bases left between them. Germline values: CDR1 MRHNA, CDR2 SNTAGT. The CDR3 runs 13 residues. In DNA, the CDR3 is TGTGCCAGCAGTGCAGAAGGCAATCAGCCCCAGCATTTT. It encodes CASSAEGNQPQHF.